Sequencing of this TCR beta chain was carried out in a study of shared clonotypes between healthy human individuals. Overall study results and limits: Naive subsets generally exceeded memory subsets in estimated richness.

Naive CD8 isolation took CD45RO-negative cells positively selected for CCR7 and excluded terminally differentiated effector memory CD45RA+ cells. With respect to this clone: Its matching antigen is unknown.

Per the germline V gene, CDR1 is LNHDA and CDR2 is SQIVND (reference sequence). CDR3 length: 20 amino acids. The ends lost 8 bases at V and 1 base at J; junction bases unmatched: 24. The method was immunoSEQ multiplex PCR; TCRdb's version includes in-frame clones alone and lacks a portion of them. The data hold millions of clones, with about 92% observed a single time. Source material: naive CD8+ T cells from PBMCs. The source is a man aged 18 to 35 in good health. Some clones in this sample may be carry-over from other donors' samples. J is TRBJ2-7 and V is TRBV19; 9 bases match TRBD1. The CDR3 region has the DNA TGTGCCAGTTGGGGCCCCGGGGACAGGGATTTGGGGATGGAGTCCTACGAGCAGTACTTC. Protein product: CASWGPGDRDLGMESYEQYF.